This passage covers 16 T cell receptor beta chains from one sample sequenced in a study of cytomegalovirus exposure and HLA in healthy donors (dated by TCRdb to the late 2010s). Library preparation was by the immunoSEQ multiplex PCR assay. For the multiplex PCR, a mixture combining 60 forward primers for TCR Vbeta segments and 13 reverse primers for TCR Jbeta segments was used. TCRdb's version of the immuneACCESS table is confined to in-frame rearrangements and falls short of the full clone set. An unresolved V gene accounts for under half of the shortfall where checked; the remainder is of unknown origin. This sample lists 250,000 to 350,000 clones; 80% were detected once. The ten largest clones add up to roughly 0.31% of the sample. The sequenced sample consisted of PBMCs. Receptors originate from a girl under 10 years old in good health and CMV-seronegative.

The CDR3, as DNA: TGTGCCAGCAGCGTAGCAGAGTCCGCTCGGGACTACAATGAGCAGTTCTTC. Translation gives CASSVAESARDYNEQFF. This chain links TRBV9 with TRBJ2-1; TRBD2 is a possible D gene (5 bases). V lost 0 bases, J lost 3 bases, and 16 bases lay in between. The germline gives CDR1 SGDLS, CDR2 YYNGEE. The length of the CDR3 is 17 residues.

The genes are TRBV7-9 and TRBJ2-5; TRBD2 matches 7 bases. CDR3 size: 14 residues. The germline V gene encodes CDR1 SEHNR and CDR2 FQNEAQ (reference sequence). With V trimmed by 0 bases and J by 7 bases, 5 bases remained unmatched. The CDR3 nucleotides read TGTGCCAGCAGCTTAGCGCGGGGGTTGGGGACCCAGTACTTC. Translating it yields CASSLARGLGTQYF.

The J gene is TRBJ1-1, the V gene TRBV29-1, with D possibly matching TRBD1 (6 bases). Trimming pared 4 bases from V and 1 base from J, leaving 16 bases between. Per the germline V gene, CDR1 is SQVTM and CDR2 is ANQGSEA. The CDR3 sequence is 15 residues long. The CDR3 nucleotides read TGCAGCGTTGGGGGTACACAGGGCTGGAACACTGAAGCTTTCTTT. Protein product: CSVGGTQGWNTEAFF.

The genes are TRBV7-9 and TRBJ2-3; TRBD2 agrees at 10 bases. The ends lost 5 bases at V and 5 bases at J; junction bases unmatched: 13. CDR3 length: 17 residues. Germline-derived CDR1 and CDR2 are SEHNR and FQNEAQ (reference sequence). CDR3 sequence: CASSPYSGGTSQDTQYF. The CDR3 bases are TGTGCCAGCAGCCCCTATAGCGGGGGGACGAGCCAAGATACGCAGTATTTT.

V gene TRBV27 combines with J gene TRBJ1-2; D possibly corresponds to TRBD1 (5 bases). Germline CDR1 reads MNHEY; CDR2 reads SMNVEV (reference sequence). V was cut by 2 bases and J by 4 bases, with 23 bases left in between. The CDR3 sequence is 18 residues long. CDR3 DNA: TGTGCCAGCAGTTTAAGGGCCGGGGGGTCAGAGGGAACCTATGGCTACACCTTC. The encoded protein is CASSLRAGGSEGTYGYTF.

The J gene is TRBJ2-7, the V gene TRBV4-1; TRBD2 matches at 11 bases. Germline CDR1 and CDR2: MGHRA and YSYEKL. Unmatched junction bases numbered 10, after V lost 0 bases and J lost 0 bases. CDR3 length: 19 amino acids. The CDR3 nucleotides are TGCGCCAGCAGCCAAGAACAACTAAAGGGGACTAGCGGCTCCTACGAGCAGTACTTC. Translation: CASSQEQLKGTSGSYEQYF.

There are a few counts of this clone. The J gene is TRBJ2-7, the V gene TRBV14; D perhaps matches TRBD2 (7 bases). The V end was cut by 1 base, the J end by 6 bases, with 13 bases between. Germline-derived CDR1 and CDR2 are SGHDN and FVKESK. The CDR3 covers 14 residues. The CDR3 bases are TGTGCCAGCAGCCAAGTCTTCGGGGGGCGCGAGCAGTACTTC. Residues: CASSQVFGGREQYF. The full variable domain, completed using reference TRBV14 and TRBJ2-7, is EAGVTQFPSHSVIEKGQTVTLRCDPISGHDNLYWYRRVMGKEIKFLLHFVKESKQDESGMPNNRFLAERTGGTYSTLKVQPAELEDSGVYFCASSQVFGGREQYFGPGTRLTVT.

A remark on this clone: Other DNA sequences within the sample encode an identical CDR3. This chain connects TRBV28 to TRBJ2-3; TRBD1 might be the D (5 bases). The CDR3 length is 13 residues. CDR1 is MDHEN, CDR2 SYDVKM, per germline. Trimming left V 6 bases short and J 1 base short, with 8 bases between. In DNA, the CDR3 is TGTGCCAGCAGCTTACAGGGCACAGATACGCAGTATTTT. The encoded protein is CASSLQGTDTQYF.

The chain employs TRBV19 and TRBJ2-3; D ambiguous. Germline V gene sequence: CDR1 LNHDA, CDR2 SQIVND (reference sequence). The V gene lost 5 bases and the J gene lost 6 bases, with 9 bases spanning the gap. The CDR3 totals 12 residues. This CDR3 reads CASSPMRDTQYF. CDR3 DNA sequence: TGTGCCAGTAGTCCAATGAGGGATACGCAGTATTTT.

The chain uses TRBV20-1 and TRBJ2-1; D is ambiguous. The CDR3 is 11 residues long. Trimming cost V 3 bases and J 15 bases, with 15 bases left between them. Germline V lookup: CDR1 DFQATT, CDR2 SNEGSKA (reference sequence). CDR3 loop: CSARSPLWLFF. CDR3 nucleotide sequence: TGCAGTGCTAGGTCCCCCTTATGGCTGTTCTTC.

The V call is TRBV5-4, the J call TRBJ2-3, with 10 positions matching TRBD2. This CDR3 has 15 amino acids. The V segment lost 1 base and the J segment 6 bases; nucleotides outside the gene matches: 5. Germline V gene lookup returns CDR1 SGHNT and CDR2 YYREEE (reference sequence). In DNA form, the CDR3 reads TGTGCCAGCAGCTTGCGGCTAGCGGGGGCCGATACGCAGTATTTT. It translates to CASSLRLAGADTQYF. Variable domain in full (rest from reference TRBV5-4 and TRBJ2-3): ETGVTQSPTHLIKTRGQQVTLRCSSQSGHNTVSWYQQALGQGPQFIFQYYREEENGRGNFPPRFSGLQFPNYSSELNVNALELDDSALYLCASSLRLAGADTQYFGPGTRLTVL.

This chain uses TRBV15 with TRBJ2-1, with a tentative D call TRBD2 (5 bases). Between the trimmed V and J ends, which lost 3 bases and 0 bases, there was a span of 9 bases. Germline CDR1 LNHNV, CDR2 YYDKDF (reference sequence). The CDR3 is 15 residues long. CDR3 bases: TGTGCCACCAGCAGGGACTCCAGCTCCTACAATGAGCAGTTCTTC. Its protein is CATSRDSSSYNEQFF.

This chain joins TRBV11-2 and TRBJ2-3; perhaps TRBD2 as D (7 bases). Per germline, CDR1 SGHAT and CDR2 FQNNGV. V lost 2 bases and J 3 bases, leaving 15 bases between the germline ends. The CDR3 contains 16 residues. The CDR3 sequence is CASSLRRGTNTDTQYF. DNA of the CDR3: TGTGCCAGCAGCTTACGGCGGGGGACAAATACAGATACGCAGTATTTT.

The chain is built from TRBV30 and TRBJ1-1, with D tentatively TRBD1 (5 bases). The CDR3 is made up of 14 amino acids. The ends were cut back, 5 bases at V and 1 base at J, with 14 bases in the middle. Germline lookup yields CDR1 GTSNPN and CDR2 SVGIG (reference sequence). In DNA, the CDR3 is TGTGCCTGGGGCCCGCAGGGCCCGAACACTGAAGCTTTCTTT. Its translation: CAWGPQGPNTEAFF.

The chain is built from TRBV11-2 and TRBJ1-1; D is uncertain. This CDR3 is 14 amino acids long. The V gene's germline CDR1 is SGHAT and CDR2 FQNNGV. Trimming shortened V by 1 base and J by 4 bases, and 10 bases separated the two germline ends. The CDR3 loop reads CASSLALDRTEAFF. The CDR3 region has the DNA TGTGCCAGCAGCTTAGCCCTAGACCGCACTGAAGCTTTCTTT.

The gene calls are TRBV6-1 and TRBJ1-2, with a possible D match to TRBD1 (5 bases). Germline V gene sequence: CDR1 MNHNS, CDR2 SASEGT. CDR3 length: 15 residues. V was cut by 0 bases and J by 8 bases, with 16 bases left in between. The CDR3 bases are TGTGCCAGCAGTGAAGCGGGGCTTGGGGAAAAAGGCTACACCTTC. It yields the protein CASSEAGLGEKGYTF.